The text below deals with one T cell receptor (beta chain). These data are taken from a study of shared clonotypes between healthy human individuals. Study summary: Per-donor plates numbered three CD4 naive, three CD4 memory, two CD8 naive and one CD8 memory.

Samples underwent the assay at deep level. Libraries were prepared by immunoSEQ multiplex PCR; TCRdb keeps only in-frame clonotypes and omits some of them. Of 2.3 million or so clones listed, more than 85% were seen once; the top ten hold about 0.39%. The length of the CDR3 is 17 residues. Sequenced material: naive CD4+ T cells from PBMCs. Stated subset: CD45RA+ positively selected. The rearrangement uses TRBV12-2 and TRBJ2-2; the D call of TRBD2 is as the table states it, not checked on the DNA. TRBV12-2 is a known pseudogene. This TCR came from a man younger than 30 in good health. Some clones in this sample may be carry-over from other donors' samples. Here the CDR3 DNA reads TGTGCAAGTCGCTTAATACCGGGTAACCCGAACACCGGGGAGCTGTTTTTT. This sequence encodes CASRLIPGNPNTGELFF.